What follows are 2 T cell receptor beta chains derived from one specimen sequenced in a study of blood T cell repertoires in COVID-19. Sequencing was performed with immunoSEQ multiplex PCR; in TCRdb, only in-frame clones are kept and a portion is missing. The table lists some 60,000 clones, approximately 91% of them singletons. The specimen was peripheral blood. The receptor set was obtained from a human donor in a cohort sampled during active COVID-19.

V gene TRBV11-3 combines with J gene TRBJ1-1, with a possible D match to TRBD1 (6 bases). The germline V gene has CDR1 SGHNT and CDR2 YENEEA. The CDR3 spans 14 residues. The germline V and J ends were trimmed by 6 bases and 8 bases, with 19 bases remaining between them. The CDR3 sequence: CASSPYGGPREAFF. As DNA, the CDR3 is TGTGCCAGCAGTCCATACGGGGGGCCCCGGGAAGCTTTCTTT.

This chain uses TRBV6-1 with TRBJ2-2, with 8 bases identical to TRBD2. V lost 4 bases to trimming and J lost 3 bases; unmatched junction nucleotides: 7. The CDR3 is 16 amino acids. Germline lookup yields CDR1 MNHNS and CDR2 SASEGT. CDR3 DNA sequence: TGTGCCAGCAGTGGCGGGGGGCTGGGGTACACCGGGGAGCTGTTTTTT. Residues: CASSGGGLGYTGELFF.